This T cell receptor beta chain derives from a study of blood T cells in healthy people across ages. Findings and limits, study-wide: Diversity of TCR beta per million T cells declined in a roughly linear way with age.

The individuals who served as donors were healthy Caucasians living in Russia, aged roughly 6 to 95. With each sample, at least 5 micrograms of total RNA were extracted. A word on this clonotype: The target antigen is unknown.

With a J-beta primer mix and a sample-barcoded 5' primer, a second PCR ran 7 to 11 cycles. Every cDNA was tagged by a template-switch adaptor with 12 random nucleotides. In TCRdb, the 5' RACE reads were re-called with MiXCR into one record per CDR3 protein. The sample lists fewer than 1,000,000 distinct CDR3 sequences, under 45% seen once, with about 21% in the top ten. This CDR3 is built from 13 residues. The V gene's germline CDR1 is PRHDT and CDR2 FYEKMQ (reference sequence). Trimming removed 0 bases at V and 10 bases at J, with 9 bases between. The specimen sequenced was blood. The chain links TRBV13 to TRBJ1-4; no definite D call. The TCR was taken from a man in his 60s in good health. DNA for the CDR3: TGTGCCAGCAGCTTAGGCCGGCGGGGAAAACTGTTTTTT. This sequence encodes CASSLGRRGKLFF.